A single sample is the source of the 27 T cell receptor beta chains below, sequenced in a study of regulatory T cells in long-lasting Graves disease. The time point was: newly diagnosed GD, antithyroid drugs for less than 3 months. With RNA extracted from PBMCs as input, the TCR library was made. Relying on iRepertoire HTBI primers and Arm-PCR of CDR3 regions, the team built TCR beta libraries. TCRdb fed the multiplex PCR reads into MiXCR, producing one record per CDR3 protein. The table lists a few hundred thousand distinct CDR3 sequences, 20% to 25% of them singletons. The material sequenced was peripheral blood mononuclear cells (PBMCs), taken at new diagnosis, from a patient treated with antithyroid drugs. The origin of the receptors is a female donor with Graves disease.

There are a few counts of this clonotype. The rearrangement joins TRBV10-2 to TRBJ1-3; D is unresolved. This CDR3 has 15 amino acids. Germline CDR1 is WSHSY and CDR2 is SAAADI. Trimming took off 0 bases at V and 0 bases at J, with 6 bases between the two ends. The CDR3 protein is CASSESVGSGNTIYF. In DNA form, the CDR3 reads TGCGCCAGCAGTGAGTCGGTCGGCTCTGGAAACACCATATATTTT.

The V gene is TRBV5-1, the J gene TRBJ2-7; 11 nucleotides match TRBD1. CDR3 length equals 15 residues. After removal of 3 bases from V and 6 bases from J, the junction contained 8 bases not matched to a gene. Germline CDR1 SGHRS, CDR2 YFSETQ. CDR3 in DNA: TGCGCCAGCAGCTCTACGTCCGGGACAGGGGGCGAGCAGTACTTC. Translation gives CASSSTSGTGGEQYF.

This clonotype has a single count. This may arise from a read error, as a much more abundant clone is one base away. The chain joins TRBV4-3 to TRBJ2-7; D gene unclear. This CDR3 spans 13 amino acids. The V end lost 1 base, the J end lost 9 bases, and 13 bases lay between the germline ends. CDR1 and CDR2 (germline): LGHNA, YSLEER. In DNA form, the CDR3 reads TGCGCCAGCAGCCAAGTCCTACTAAACGGGCAGTACTTC. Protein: CASSQVLLNGQYF.

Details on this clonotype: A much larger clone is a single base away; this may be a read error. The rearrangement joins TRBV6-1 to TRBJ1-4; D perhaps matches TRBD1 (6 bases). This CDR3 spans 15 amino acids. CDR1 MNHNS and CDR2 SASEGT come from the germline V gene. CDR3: CASSDHTGLFEELFF. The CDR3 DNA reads TGTGCCAGCAGTGATCACACAGGGTTGTTTGAAGAACTGTTTTTT.

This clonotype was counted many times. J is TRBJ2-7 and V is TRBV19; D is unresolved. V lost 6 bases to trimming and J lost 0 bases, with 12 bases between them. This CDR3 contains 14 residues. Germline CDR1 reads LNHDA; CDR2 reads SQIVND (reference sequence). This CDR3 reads CASSRTARSYEQYF. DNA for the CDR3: TGTGCCAGTAGCCGAACAGCTCGCTCCTACGAGCAGTACTTC.

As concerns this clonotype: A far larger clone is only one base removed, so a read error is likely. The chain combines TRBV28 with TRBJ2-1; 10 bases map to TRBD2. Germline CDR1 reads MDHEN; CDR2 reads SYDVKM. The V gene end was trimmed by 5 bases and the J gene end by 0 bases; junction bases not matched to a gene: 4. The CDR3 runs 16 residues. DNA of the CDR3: TGTGCCAGCAGTATAGCGGGGGGTACCTCCTACAATGAGCAGTTCTTC. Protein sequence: CASSIAGGTSYNEQFF.

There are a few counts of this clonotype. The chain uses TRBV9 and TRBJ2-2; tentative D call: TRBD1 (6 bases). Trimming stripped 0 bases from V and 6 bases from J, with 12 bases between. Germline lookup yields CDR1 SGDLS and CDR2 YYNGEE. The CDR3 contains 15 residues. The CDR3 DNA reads TGTGCCAGCAGCGTAGCTCGTGGGGGCGCCGGGGAGCTGTTTTTT. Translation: CASSVARGGAGELFF.

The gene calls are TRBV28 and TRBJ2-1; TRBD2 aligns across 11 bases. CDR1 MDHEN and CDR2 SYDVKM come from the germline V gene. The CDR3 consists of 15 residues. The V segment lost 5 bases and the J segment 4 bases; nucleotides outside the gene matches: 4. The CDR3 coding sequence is TGTGCCAGCAGTGGTTCTAGCGGGGGGTACAATGAGCAGTTCTTC. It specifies CASSGSSGGYNEQFF. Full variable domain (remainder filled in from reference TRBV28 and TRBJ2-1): DVKVTQSSRYLVKRTGEKVFLECVQDMDHENMFWYRQDPGLGLRLIYFSYDVKMKEKGDIPEGYSVSREKKERFSLILESASTNQTSMYLCASSGSSGGYNEQFFGPGTRLTVL.

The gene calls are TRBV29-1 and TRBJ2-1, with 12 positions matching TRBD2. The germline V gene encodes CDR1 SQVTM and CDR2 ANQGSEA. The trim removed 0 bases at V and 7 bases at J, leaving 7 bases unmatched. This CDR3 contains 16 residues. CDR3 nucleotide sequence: TGCAGCGTTGAAGATTTGACTAGCGGGAGTGCGAATGAGCAGTTCTTC. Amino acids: CSVEDLTSGSANEQFF.

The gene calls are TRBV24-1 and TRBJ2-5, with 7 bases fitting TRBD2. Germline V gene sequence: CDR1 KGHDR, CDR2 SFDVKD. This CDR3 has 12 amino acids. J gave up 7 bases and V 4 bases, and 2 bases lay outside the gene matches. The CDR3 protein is CATSDPGGTQYF. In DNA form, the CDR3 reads TGTGCCACCAGTGACCCGGGAGGGACCCAGTACTTC.

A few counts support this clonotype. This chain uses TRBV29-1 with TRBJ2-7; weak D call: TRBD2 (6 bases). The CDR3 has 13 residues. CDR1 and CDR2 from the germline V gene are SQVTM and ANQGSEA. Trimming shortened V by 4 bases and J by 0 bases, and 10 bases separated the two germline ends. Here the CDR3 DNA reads TGCAGCGTTGTGCGGGGTCGCTCCTACGAGCAGTACTTC. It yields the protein CSVVRGRSYEQYF.

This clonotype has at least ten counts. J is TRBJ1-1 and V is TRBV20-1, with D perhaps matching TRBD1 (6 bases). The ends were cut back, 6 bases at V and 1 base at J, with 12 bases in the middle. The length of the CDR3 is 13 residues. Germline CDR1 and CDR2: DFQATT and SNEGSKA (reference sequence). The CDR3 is CSAPRGGNTEAFF. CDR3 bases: TGCAGTGCACCGAGAGGGGGGAACACTGAAGCTTTCTTT.

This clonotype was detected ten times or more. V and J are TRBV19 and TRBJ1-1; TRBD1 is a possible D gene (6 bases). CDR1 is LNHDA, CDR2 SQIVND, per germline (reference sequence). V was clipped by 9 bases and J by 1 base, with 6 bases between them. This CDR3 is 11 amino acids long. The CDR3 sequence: CASRGNTEAFF. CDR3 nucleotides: TGTGCCAGCAGGGGGAACACTGAAGCTTTCTTT.

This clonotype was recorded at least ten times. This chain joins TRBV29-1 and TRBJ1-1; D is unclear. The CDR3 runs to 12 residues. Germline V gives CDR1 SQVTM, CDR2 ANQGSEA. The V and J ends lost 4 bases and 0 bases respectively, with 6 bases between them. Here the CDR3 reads CSVVQMNTEAFF. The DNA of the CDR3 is TGCAGCGTTGTACAGATGAACACTGAAGCTTTCTTT.

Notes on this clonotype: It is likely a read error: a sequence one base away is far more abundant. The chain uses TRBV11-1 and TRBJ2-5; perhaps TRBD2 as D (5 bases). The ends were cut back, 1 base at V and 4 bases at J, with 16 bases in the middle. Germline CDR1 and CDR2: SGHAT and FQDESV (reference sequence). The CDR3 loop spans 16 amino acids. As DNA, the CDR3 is TGTGCCAGCAGCTTAGATTGGGCTGGCGGGCGAGAGACCCAGTACTTC. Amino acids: CASSLDWAGGRETQYF.

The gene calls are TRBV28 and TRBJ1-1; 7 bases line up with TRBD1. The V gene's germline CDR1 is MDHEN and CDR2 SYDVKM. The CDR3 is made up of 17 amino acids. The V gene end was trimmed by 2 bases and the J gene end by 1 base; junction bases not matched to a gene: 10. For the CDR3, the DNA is TGTGCCAGCAGTTTAAATACAGGGGCCGGAGCGAACACTGAAGCTTTCTTT. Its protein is CASSLNTGAGANTEAFF.

The CDR3, as DNA: TGTGCCAGCAGTTTAAGACAGGGGGCGTACTTC. Protein product: CASSLRQGAYF. The rearrangement uses TRBV27 and TRBJ2-7; 10 bases are a match to TRBD1. The junction had 1 base not matched to a gene; V was cut back by 2 bases and J by 12 bases. The germline V gene has CDR1 MNHEY and CDR2 SMNVEV (reference sequence). The CDR3 is made up of 11 amino acids.

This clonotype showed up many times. The DNA for the CDR3 is TGCAGTGCTTCAGACAGCCTCTCTGGAAACACCATATATTTT. Protein product: CSASDSLSGNTIYF. The J gene is TRBJ1-3, the V gene TRBV20-1, with D perhaps TRBD1 (5 bases). There are 14 residues in the CDR3. The V gene's germline CDR1 is DFQATT and CDR2 SNEGSKA (reference sequence). Deletions cut 5 bases from V and 0 bases from J, with 11 bases between.

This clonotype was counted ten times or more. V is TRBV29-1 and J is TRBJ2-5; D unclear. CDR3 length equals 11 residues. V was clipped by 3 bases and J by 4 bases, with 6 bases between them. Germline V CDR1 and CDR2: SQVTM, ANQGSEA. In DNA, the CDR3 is TGCAGCGTTGAGCGTGGAGAGACCCAGTACTTC. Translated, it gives CSVERGETQYF. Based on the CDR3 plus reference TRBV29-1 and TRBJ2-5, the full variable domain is SAVISQKPSRDICQRGTSLTIQCQVDSQVTMMFWYRQQPGQSLTLIATANQGSEATYESGFVIDKFPISRPNLTFSTLTVSNMSPEDSSIYLCSVERGETQYFGPGTRLLVL.

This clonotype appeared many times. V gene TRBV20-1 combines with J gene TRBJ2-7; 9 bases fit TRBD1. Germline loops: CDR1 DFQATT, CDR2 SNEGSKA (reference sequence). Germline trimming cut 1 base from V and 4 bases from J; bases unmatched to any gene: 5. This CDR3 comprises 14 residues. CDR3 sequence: CSARVGTGSYEQYF. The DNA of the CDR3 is TGCAGTGCTAGAGTGGGGACAGGGTCTTACGAGCAGTACTTC.

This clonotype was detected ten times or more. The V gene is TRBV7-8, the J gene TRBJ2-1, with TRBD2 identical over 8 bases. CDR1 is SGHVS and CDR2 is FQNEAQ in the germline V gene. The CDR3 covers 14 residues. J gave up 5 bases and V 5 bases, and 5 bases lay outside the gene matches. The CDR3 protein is CASSLQAGDNEQFF. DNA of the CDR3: TGTGCCAGCAGCCTCCAAGCGGGAGACAATGAGCAGTTCTTC.

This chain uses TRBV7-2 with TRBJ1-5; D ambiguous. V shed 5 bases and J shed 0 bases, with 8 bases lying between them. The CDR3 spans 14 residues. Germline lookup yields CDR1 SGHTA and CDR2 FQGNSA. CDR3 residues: CASSRPGSNQPQHF. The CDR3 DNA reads TGTGCCAGCAGCAGACCAGGTAGCAATCAGCCCCAGCATTTT.

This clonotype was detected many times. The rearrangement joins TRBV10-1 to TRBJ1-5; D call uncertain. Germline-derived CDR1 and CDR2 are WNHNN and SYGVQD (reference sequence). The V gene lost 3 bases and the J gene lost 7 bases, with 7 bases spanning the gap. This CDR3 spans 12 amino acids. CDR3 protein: CASSESRQPQHF. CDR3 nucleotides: TGCGCCAGCAGTGAATCGAGGCAGCCCCAGCATTTT.

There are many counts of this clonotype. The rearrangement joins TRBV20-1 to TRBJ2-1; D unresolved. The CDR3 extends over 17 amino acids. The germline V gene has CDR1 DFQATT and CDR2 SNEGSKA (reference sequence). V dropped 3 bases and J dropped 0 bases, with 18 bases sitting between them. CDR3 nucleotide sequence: TGCAGTGCTAGCCTTCGATCTTGGCGTGGCTCCTACAATGAGCAGTTCTTC. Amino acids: CSASLRSWRGSYNEQFF.

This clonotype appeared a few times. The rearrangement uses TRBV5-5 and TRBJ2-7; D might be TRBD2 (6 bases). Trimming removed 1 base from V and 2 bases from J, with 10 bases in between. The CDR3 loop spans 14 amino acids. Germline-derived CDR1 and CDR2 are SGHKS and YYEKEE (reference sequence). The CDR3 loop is CASSLIRGTYEQYF. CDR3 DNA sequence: TGTGCCAGCAGCTTGATTCGGGGGACCTACGAGCAGTACTTC.

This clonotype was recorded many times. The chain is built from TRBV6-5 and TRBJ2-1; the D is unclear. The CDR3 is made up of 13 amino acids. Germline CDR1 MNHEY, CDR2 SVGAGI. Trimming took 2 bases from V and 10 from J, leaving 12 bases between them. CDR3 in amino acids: CASSYGGNLEQFF. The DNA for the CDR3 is TGTGCCAGCAGTTACGGCGGCAACTTGGAGCAGTTCTTC.

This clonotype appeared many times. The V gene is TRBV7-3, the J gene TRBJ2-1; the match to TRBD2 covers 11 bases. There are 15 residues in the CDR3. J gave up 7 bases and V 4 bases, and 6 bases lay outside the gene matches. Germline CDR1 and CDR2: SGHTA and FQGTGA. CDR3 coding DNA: TGTGCCAGCAGCTCGACTAGCGGGGTATTTAATGAGCAGTTCTTC. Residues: CASSSTSGVFNEQFF.